In this sample, the clone carrying this TCR beta chain turned up many times. As yet, its antigen is unknown. This sample was taken from a study of T cell repertoires in cytomegalovirus infection. Study information: CMV infection and matching HLA type were both indicated by public TCR beta signatures. Overall study findings and caveats: People with CMV and the relevant HLA were identified by cumulative public TCR beta family frequency. Dominating the ex vivo response were TCR beta clonotypes that were CMV-specific and HLA-C-restricted.

MiXCR, run by TCRdb on the reads, gives a single entry per CDR3 protein. Counted here are approximately 71,000 distinct CDR3 sequences, 4% occurring once; the ten biggest clones make up around 21%. Trimming took off 4 bases at V and 0 bases at J, with 10 bases between the two ends. The CDR3 extends over 15 amino acids. The V gene's germline CDR1 is SGHVS and CDR2 FQNEAQ. Sequencing used PBMCs. The clonotype was recovered from a human donor in good health (CMV status not recorded). Some clones in this sample may be carry-over from other donors' samples. The chain is built from TRBV7-8 and TRBJ2-1; D unresolved. CDR3 residues: CASSSTANSYNEQFF. DNA of the CDR3: TGTGCCAGCAGCTCGACCGCAAACTCCTACAATGAGCAGTTCTTC.